The clone carrying this T cell receptor beta chain was recorded a few times. Sequenced material consisted of expressed TCRB transcripts (all of the isolated RNA was reverse transcribed). Profiling relied on immunoSEQ multiplex PCR, and the TCRdb table lists in-frame clones only, not all of them. Here the sample spans 390,000 or so clones, over 11% being singletons. Every single donor gave one heparinised blood draw, and these averaged around 0.12 L. Each of the CD4+ naive, central memory, regulatory and stem cell-like memory populations was sorted via CD45RO/CCR7/CD25/CD127/CD95/CD27. The sample comes from a study of beta chain features in type 1 diabetes. Overall study context: Cell yields, gender and age were comparable in patients and healthy donors. Across the samples, roughly 98 million sorted cells were examined in total.

The sample was naive CD4+ T cells from blood. The TCR originated in a man under 40 in good health.

CDR3 in amino acids: CASSQVDRGLDYGYTF. CDR3 in DNA: TGCGCCAGCAGCCAAGTCGACAGGGGCCTCGACTATGGCTACACCTTC. The gene calls are TRBV4-1 and TRBJ1-2, with TRBD1 matching 8 bases. The CDR3 spans 16 residues. Germline CDR1 MGHRA, CDR2 YSYEKL. J lost 3 bases, V lost 1 base, and 7 bases had no gene match.